This entry is about one T cell receptor beta chain. Its antigen is not known. This record belongs to a study of beta chain features in type 1 diabetes. Study outcomes and limitations: Sequencing the cDNA could make cells with high TCR expression show up more than they should. Among patients with Type 1 diabetes, TCRB CDR3s were moderately but significantly shorter in every one of the four CD4+ subsets. Patients showed naive, central memory and Treg TCRB repertoires that appeared more similar than those of healthy donors.

CDR1 SGHVS and CDR2 FQNEAQ come from the germline V gene. This CDR3 region has 13 residues. Trimming cost V 4 bases and J 7 bases; bases outside gene matches: 6. Expressed TCRB transcripts were sequenced because the isolated RNA had all been reverse transcribed beforehand. Around 4 million reads per sample were averaged for naive, central memory and regulatory samples. Profiling relied on immunoSEQ multiplex PCR, and the TCRdb table lists in-frame clones only, not all of them. The sample includes tens of thousands of clones, approximately 61% of them seen just once. The clonotype originates from a young man with type 1 diabetes. Some clones in this sample may be carry-over from other donors' samples. The chain is built from TRBV7-8 and TRBJ2-5, with 7 nucleotides matching TRBD1. The sample taken for sequencing was Tregs from blood. The CDR3 protein is CASSSTGEGTQYF. The CDR3 DNA sequence: TGTGCCAGCAGCTCTACAGGGGAAGGGACCCAGTACTTC.